This T cell receptor (beta chain) was observed in a study of blood T cell repertoires in COVID-19. Study summary: The study drew acute and convalescent COVID-19 samples from the United States, Italy and Spain. From T cells, B-cell-depleted T cells, or PBMCs came the material, which was cDNA or gDNA.

The germline gives CDR1 SGHDN, CDR2 FVKESK. The CDR3 spans 16 residues. After removal of 3 bases from V and 6 bases from J, the junction contained 9 bases not matched to a gene. Authors' data handling: Nucleated cell number was recorded as an estimate derived from reference gene primer amplification. Libraries were prepared by immunoSEQ multiplex PCR; TCRdb keeps only in-frame clonotypes and omits some of them. Clone size and the V and J calls come from that table; the DNA yielded D and trimming. The sample has some 140,000 clones; approximately 87% are singletons. This TCR was sampled from a man aged 70-80 years with active COVID-19. This chain connects TRBV14 to TRBJ2-7, with 12 bases aligning to TRBD2. Source material: peripheral blood. The CDR3 protein is CASSHRRLAGESEQYF. CDR3 in DNA: TGTGCCAGCAGCCACAGAAGACTAGCGGGAGAAAGCGAGCAGTACTTC.